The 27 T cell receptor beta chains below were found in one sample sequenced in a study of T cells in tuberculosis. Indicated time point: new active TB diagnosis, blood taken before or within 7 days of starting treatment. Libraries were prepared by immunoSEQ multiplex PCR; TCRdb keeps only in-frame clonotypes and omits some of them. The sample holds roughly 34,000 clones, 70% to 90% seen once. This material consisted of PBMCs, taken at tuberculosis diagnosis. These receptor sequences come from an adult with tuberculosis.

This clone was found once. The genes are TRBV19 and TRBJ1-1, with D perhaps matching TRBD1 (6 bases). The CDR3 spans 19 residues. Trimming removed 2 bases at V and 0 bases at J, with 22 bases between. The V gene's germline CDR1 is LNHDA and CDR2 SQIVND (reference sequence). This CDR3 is CASSISGPAVTGMNTEAFF. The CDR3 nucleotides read TGTGCCAGTAGTATATCGGGCCCCGCCGTGACAGGAATGAACACTGAAGCTTTCTTT.

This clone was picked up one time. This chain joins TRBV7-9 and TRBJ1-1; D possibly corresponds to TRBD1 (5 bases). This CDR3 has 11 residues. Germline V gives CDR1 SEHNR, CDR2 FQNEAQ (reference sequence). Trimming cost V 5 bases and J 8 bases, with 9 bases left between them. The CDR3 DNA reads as TGTGCCAGCAGCGTGGGGCGGGAAGCTTTCTTT. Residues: CASSVGREAFF. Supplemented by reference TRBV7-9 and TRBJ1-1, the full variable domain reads DTGVSQNPRHKITKRGQNVTFRCDPISEHNRLYWYRQTLGQGPEFLTYFQNEAQLEKSRLLSDRFSAERPKGSFSTLEIQRTEQGDSAMYLCASSVGREAFFGQGTRLTVV.

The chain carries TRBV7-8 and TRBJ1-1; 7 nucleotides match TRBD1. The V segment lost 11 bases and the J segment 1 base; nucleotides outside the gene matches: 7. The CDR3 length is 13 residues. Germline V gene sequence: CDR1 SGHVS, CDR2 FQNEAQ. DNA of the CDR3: TGTGCCTCCAACAGGGGAGGGAACACTGAAGCTTTCTTT. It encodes CASNRGGNTEAFF.

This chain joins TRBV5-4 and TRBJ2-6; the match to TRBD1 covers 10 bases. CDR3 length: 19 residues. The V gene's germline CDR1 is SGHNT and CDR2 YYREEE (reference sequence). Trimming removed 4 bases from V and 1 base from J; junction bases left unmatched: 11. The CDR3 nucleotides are TGTGCCAGCAGCCCCTCCACCGGGACAGGGGTTTCTGGGGCCAACGTCCTGACTTTC. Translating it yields CASSPSTGTGVSGANVLTF.

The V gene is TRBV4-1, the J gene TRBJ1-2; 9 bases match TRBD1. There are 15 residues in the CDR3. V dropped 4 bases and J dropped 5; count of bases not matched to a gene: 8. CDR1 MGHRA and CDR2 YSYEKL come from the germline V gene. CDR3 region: CASSPWDRDGYGYTF. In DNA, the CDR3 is TGCGCCAGCAGCCCCTGGGACAGGGACGGGTATGGCTACACCTTC.

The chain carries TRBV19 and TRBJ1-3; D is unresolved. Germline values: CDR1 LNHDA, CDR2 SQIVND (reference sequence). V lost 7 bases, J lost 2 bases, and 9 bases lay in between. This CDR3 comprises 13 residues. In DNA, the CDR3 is TGTGCCAGTAAGAGAGATGCTGGAAACACCATATATTTT. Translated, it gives CASKRDAGNTIYF.

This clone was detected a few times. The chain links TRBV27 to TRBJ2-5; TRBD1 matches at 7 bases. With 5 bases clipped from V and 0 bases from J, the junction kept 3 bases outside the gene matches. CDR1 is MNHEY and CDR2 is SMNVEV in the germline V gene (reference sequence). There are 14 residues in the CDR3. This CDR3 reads CASSVTGYQETQYF. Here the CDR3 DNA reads TGTGCCAGCAGTGTGACAGGGTACCAAGAGACCCAGTACTTC.

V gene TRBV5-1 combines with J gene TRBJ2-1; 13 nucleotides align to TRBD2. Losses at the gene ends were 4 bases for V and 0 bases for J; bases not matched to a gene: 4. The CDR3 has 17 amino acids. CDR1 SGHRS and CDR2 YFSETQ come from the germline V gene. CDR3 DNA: TGCGCCAGCAGCCCCTGGACTAGCGGGAGCTCCTACAATGAGCAGTTCTTC. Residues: CASSPWTSGSSYNEQFF.

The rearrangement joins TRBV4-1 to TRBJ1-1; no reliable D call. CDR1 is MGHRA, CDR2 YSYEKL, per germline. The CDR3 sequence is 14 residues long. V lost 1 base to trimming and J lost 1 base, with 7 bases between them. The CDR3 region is CASSQVAGNTEAFF. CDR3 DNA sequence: TGCGCCAGCAGCCAAGTCGCAGGGAACACTGAAGCTTTCTTT.

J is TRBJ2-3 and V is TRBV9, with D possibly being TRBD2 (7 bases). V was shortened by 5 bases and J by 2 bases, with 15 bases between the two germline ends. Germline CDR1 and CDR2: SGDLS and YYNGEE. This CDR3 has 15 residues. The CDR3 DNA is TGTGCCAGCAGTATGAGCGGGACAAACACAGATACGCAGTATTTT. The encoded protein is CASSMSGTNTDTQYF.

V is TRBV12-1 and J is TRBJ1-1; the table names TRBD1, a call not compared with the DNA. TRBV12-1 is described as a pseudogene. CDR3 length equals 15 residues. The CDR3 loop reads CASSSPQGLNTEAFF. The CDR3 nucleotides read TGTGCCAGCAGCTCCCCACAGGGATTGAACACTGAAGCTTTCTTT.

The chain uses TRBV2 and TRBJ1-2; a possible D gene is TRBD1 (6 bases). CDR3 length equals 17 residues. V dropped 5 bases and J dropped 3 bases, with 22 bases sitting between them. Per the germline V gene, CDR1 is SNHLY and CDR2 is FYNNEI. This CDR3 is CASSSGAGRPGDYGYTF. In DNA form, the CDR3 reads TGTGCCAGCAGTTCAGGGGCAGGGCGTCCTGGGGACTATGGCTACACCTTC.

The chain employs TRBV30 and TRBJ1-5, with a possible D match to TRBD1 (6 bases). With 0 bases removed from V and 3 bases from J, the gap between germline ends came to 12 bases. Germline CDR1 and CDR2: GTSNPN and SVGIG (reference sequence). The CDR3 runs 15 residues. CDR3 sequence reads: CAWSVQGGVNQPQHF. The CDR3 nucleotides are TGTGCCTGGAGTGTACAGGGAGGGGTCAATCAGCCCCAGCATTTT.

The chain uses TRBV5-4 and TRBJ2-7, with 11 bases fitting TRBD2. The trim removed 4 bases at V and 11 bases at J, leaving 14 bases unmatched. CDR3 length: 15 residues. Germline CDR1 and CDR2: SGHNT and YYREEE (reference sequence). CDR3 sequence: CASSARLAGTTEEYF. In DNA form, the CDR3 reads TGTGCCAGCAGCGCCAGACTAGCGGGGACTACGGAGGAGTACTTC. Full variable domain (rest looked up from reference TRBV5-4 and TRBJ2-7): ETGVTQSPTHLIKTRGQQVTLRCSSQSGHNTVSWYQQALGQGPQFIFQYYREEENGRGNFPPRFSGLQFPNYSSELNVNALELDDSALYLCASSARLAGTTEEYFGPGTRLTVT.

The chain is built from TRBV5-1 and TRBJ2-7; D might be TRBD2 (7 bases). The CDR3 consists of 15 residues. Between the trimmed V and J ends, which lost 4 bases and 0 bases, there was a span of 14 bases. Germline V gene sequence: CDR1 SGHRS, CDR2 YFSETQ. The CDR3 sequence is CASSRAGALSYEQYF. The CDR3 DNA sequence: TGCGCCAGCAGCCGGGCGGGGGCTCTCTCCTACGAGCAGTACTTC.

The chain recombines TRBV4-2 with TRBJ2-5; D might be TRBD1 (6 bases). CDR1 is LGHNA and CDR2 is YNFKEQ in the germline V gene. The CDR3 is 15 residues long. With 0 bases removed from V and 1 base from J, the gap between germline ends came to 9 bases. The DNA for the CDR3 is TGTGCCAGCAGCCAAGATTACAGGGCCCAAGAGACCCAGTACTTC. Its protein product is CASSQDYRAQETQYF.

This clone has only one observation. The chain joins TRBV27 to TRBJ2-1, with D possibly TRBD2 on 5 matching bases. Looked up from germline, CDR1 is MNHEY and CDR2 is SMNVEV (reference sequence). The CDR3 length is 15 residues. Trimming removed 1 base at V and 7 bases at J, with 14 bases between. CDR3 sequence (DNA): TGTGCCAGCAGTTTATATCCGCCTAGCAGGAATGAGCAGTTCTTC. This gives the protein CASSLYPPSRNEQFF.

The CDR3 region has the DNA TGTGCCAGCAATAGCGGGGGGGGCACAGATACGCAGTATTTT. Its protein product is CASNSGGGTDTQYF. The chain employs TRBV7-2 and TRBJ2-3; 11 bases agree with TRBD2. V was clipped by 7 bases and J by 1 base; unmatched bases: 1. Per germline, CDR1 SGHTA and CDR2 FQGNSA. The CDR3 extends over 14 amino acids. The complete variable domain, with remaining parts taken from reference TRBV7-2 and TRBJ2-3, reads GAGVSQSPSNKVTEKGKDVELRCDPISGHTALYWYRQSLGQGLEFLIYFQGNSAPDKSGLPSDRFSAERTGGSVSTLTIQRTQQEDSAVYLCASNSGGGTDTQYFGPGTRLTVL.

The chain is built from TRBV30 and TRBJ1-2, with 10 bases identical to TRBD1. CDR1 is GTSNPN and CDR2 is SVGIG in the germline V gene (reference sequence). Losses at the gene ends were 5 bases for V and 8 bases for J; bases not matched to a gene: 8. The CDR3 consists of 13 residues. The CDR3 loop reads CAWATGGYRGYTF. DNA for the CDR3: TGTGCCTGGGCGACAGGGGGCTACCGCGGCTACACCTTC.

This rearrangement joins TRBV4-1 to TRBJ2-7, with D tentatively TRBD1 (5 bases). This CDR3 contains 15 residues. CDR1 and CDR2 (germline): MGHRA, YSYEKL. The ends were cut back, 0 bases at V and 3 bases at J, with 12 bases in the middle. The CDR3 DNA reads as TGCGCCAGCAGCCAAGAAGGGGCAGGGAACTACGAGCAGTACTTC. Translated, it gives CASSQEGAGNYEQYF.

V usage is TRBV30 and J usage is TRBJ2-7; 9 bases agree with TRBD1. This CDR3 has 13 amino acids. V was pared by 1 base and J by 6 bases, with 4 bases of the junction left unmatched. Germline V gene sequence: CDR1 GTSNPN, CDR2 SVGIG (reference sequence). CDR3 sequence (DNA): TGTGCCTGGAGTGGGACAGGGGTGAGCGAGCAGTACTTC. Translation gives CAWSGTGVSEQYF.

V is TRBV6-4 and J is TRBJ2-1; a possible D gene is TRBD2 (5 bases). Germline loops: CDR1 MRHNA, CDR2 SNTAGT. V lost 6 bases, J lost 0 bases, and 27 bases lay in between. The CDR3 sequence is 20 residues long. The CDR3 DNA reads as TGTGCCAGCAGCCGCGAGGGTAGCACCAATTTGAGGAGCTCCTACAATGAGCAGTTCTTC. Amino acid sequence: CASSREGSTNLRSSYNEQFF.

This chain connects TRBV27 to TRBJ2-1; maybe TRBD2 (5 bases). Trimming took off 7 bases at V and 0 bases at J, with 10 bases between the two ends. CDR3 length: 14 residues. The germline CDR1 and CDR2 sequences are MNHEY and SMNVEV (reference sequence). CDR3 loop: CASNERGSYNEQFF. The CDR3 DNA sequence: TGTGCCAGCAATGAACGGGGCTCCTACAATGAGCAGTTCTTC.

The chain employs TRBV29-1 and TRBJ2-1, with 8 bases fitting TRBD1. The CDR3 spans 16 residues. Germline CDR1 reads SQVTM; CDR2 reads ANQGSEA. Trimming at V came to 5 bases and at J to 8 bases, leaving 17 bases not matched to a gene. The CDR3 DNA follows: TGCAGCGTTCTTAGACTTACAGGGGGAATAATCCATGAGCAGTTCTTC. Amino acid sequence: CSVLRLTGGIIHEQFF.

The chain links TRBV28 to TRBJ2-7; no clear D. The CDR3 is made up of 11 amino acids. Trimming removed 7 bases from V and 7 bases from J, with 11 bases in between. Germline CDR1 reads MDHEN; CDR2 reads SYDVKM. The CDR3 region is CASTNPGEQYF. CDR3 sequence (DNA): TGTGCCAGCACGAATCCCGGGGAGCAGTACTTC.

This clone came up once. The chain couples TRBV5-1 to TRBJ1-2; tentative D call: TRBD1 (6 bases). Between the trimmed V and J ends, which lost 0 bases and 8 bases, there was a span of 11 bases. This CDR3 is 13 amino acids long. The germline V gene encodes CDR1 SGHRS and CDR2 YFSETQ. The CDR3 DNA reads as TGCGCCAGCAGCTTGGCAGGGGCGCACGGCTACACCTTC. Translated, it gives CASSLAGAHGYTF. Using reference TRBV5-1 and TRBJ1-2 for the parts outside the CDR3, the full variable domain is KAGVTQTPRYLIKTRGQQVTLSCSPISGHRSVSWYQQTPGQGLQFLFEYFSETQRNKGNFPGRFSGRQFSNSRSEMNVSTLELGDSALYLCASSLAGAHGYTFGSGTRLTVV.

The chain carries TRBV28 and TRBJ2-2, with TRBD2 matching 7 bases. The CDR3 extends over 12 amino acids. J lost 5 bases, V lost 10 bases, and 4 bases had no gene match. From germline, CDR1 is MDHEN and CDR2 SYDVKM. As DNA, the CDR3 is TGTGCCAATTCGGGGGGAACCGGGGAGCTGTTTTTT. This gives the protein CANSGGTGELFF.